These 21 T cell receptor beta chains were all obtained from the same sample, sequenced in a study of glioma-infiltrating T cells after dendritic cell vaccination. The protocol was immunoSEQ multiplex PCR, while the TCRdb copy is restricted to in-frame clones and leaves out a portion. The sample yields approximately 85,000 clones, about 85% seen once. The sample's time point: after dendritic cell vaccination, including at tumor progression/relapse. This material consisted of blood, taken after dendritic cell vaccination. The receptors were gathered from a human donor with glioblastoma.

The chain carries TRBV6-1 and TRBJ1-4; 7 bases are shared with TRBD1. This CDR3 is built from 15 residues. Looked up from germline, CDR1 is MNHNS and CDR2 is SASEGT. V dropped 3 bases and J dropped 2; count of bases not matched to a gene: 3. The CDR3: CASSETGSTNEKLFF. CDR3 in DNA: TGTGCCAGCAGTGAGACAGGGTCGACTAATGAAAAACTGTTTTTT.

The chain links TRBV18 to TRBJ2-7, with 10 bases that match TRBD2. The CDR3 is made up of 16 amino acids. Losses at the gene ends were 0 bases for V and 4 bases for J; bases not matched to a gene: 6. In germline, CDR1 is KGHSH, CDR2 LQKENI. The CDR3 loop reads CASSPPGTSVLYEQYF. CDR3 sequence (DNA): TGTGCCAGCTCACCACCCGGGACTAGCGTATTATACGAGCAGTACTTC.

The rearrangement joins TRBV5-1 to TRBJ2-1, with 7 bases fitting TRBD1. V dropped 0 bases and J dropped 9; count of bases not matched to a gene: 3. Germline CDR1 reads SGHRS; CDR2 reads YFSETQ. The CDR3 is 13 amino acids. The CDR3 region has the DNA TGCGCCAGCAGCTTGGACAGGGGCGGTGAGCAGTTCTTC. This codes for CASSLDRGGEQFF.

The V gene is TRBV5-6, the J gene TRBJ2-2; TRBD1 matches at 8 bases. V dropped 2 bases and J dropped 2; count of bases not matched to a gene: 8. CDR3 length: 17 residues. The germline V gene has CDR1 SGHDT and CDR2 YYEEEE. The CDR3: CASSLAQGARNTGELFF. CDR3 nucleotides: TGTGCCAGCAGCTTAGCTCAGGGGGCTAGAAACACCGGGGAGCTGTTTTTT. The entire variable domain, with the rest obtained from reference TRBV5-6 and TRBJ2-2, is as follows: DAGVTQSPTHLIKTRGQQVTLRCSPKSGHDTVSWYQQALGQGPQFIFQYYEEEERQRGNFPDRFSGHQFPNYSSELNVNALLLGDSALYLCASSLAQGARNTGELFFGEGSRLTVL.

This clone was found once. The V call is TRBV29-1, the J call TRBJ2-7, with a tentative D call TRBD1 (5 bases). In germline, CDR1 is SQVTM, CDR2 ANQGSEA. The ends were cut back, 0 bases at V and 2 bases at J, with 8 bases in the middle. This CDR3 contains 13 residues. The CDR3 DNA is TGCAGCGTTGAAGATAACAGGCCCTACGAGCAGTACTTC. It yields the protein CSVEDNRPYEQYF.

This chain links TRBV6-1 with TRBJ1-4; D is perhaps TRBD1 (6 bases). The CDR3 is 16 amino acids. Per germline, CDR1 MNHNS and CDR2 SASEGT. Trimming shortened V by 0 bases and J by 0 bases, and 8 bases separated the two germline ends. As DNA, the CDR3 is TGTGCCAGCAGTGAAGCACAGGGCGCAACTAATGAAAAACTGTTTTTT. It translates to CASSEAQGATNEKLFF.

This chain joins TRBV7-2 and TRBJ2-5; no firm D call. The germline V gene has CDR1 SGHTA and CDR2 FQGNSA. There are 16 residues in the CDR3. V lost 2 bases to trimming and J lost 2 bases, with 15 bases between them. The DNA for the CDR3 is TGTGCCAGCAGCTTAAACCCCGCTAGTCCGCAAGAGACCCAGTACTTC. Translating gives CASSLNPASPQETQYF. Drawing the rest from reference TRBV7-2 and TRBJ2-5, the complete variable domain is GAGVSQSPSNKVTEKGKDVELRCDPISGHTALYWYRQSLGQGLEFLIYFQGNSAPDKSGLPSDRFSAERTGGSVSTLTIQRTQQEDSAVYLCASSLNPASPQETQYFGPGTRLLVL.

The chain couples TRBV19 to TRBJ1-1, with D perhaps TRBD1 (5 bases). The CDR3 covers 18 residues. V lost 2 bases, J lost 3 bases, and 22 bases lay in between. CDR1 is LNHDA, CDR2 SQIVND, per germline (reference sequence). CDR3 residues: CASSIRVRRRPGHTEAFF. CDR3 nucleotide sequence: TGTGCCAGTAGTATACGGGTTCGAAGAAGGCCAGGGCACACTGAAGCTTTCTTT. The variable domain in full, completed from reference TRBV19 and TRBJ1-1, reads DGGITQSPKYLFRKEGQNVTLSCEQNLNHDAMYWYRQDPGQGLRLIYYSQIVNDFQKGDIAEGYSVSREKKESFPLTVTSAQKNPTAFYLCASSIRVRRRPGHTEAFFGQGTRLTVV.

The rearrangement uses TRBV29-1 and TRBJ2-3, with 9 positions matching TRBD1. The CDR3 totals 17 residues. Germline V lookup: CDR1 SQVTM, CDR2 ANQGSEA. Germline trimming cut 4 bases from V and 3 bases from J; bases unmatched to any gene: 14. In nucleotides, the CDR3 is TGCAGCGTTGTTCCTCTGACTCCCGGGACAGGGACAGATACGCAGTATTTT. Translation: CSVVPLTPGTGTDTQYF.

The table lists this clone with a count of one. The rearrangement uses TRBV7-6 and TRBJ2-2; 7 bases line up with TRBD2. CDR1 and CDR2 from the germline V gene are SGHVS and FNYEAQ. V shed 9 bases and J 4 bases; nucleotides not matched to a gene: 14. This CDR3 has 16 amino acids. The CDR3, as DNA: TGTGCCAGTAGGACTGTCGCCTCGGGGGGCACCGGGGAGCTGTTTTTT. Protein product: CASRTVASGGTGELFF. The full variable domain, completed using reference TRBV7-6 and TRBJ2-2, is GAGVSQSPRYKVTKRGQDVALRCDPISGHVSLYWYRQALGQGPEFLTYFNYEAQQDKSGLPNDRFSAERPEGSISTLTIQRTEQRDSAMYRCASRTVASGGTGELFFGEGSRLTVL.

The chain joins TRBV12-5 to TRBJ2-7, with TRBD2 identical over 7 bases. This CDR3 is 17 amino acids long. Trimming took 7 bases from V and 3 from J; bases not matched to a gene: 18. Germline values: CDR1 LGHNT, CDR2 FRNRAP. CDR3 coding DNA: TGTGCTAGTGTCCTCCCTACGCAGCGGGAACACATCTACGAGCAGTACTTC. The encoded protein is CASVLPTQREHIYEQYF.

V usage is TRBV5-8 and J usage is TRBJ1-3, with 7 bases that match TRBD1. The germline V gene has CDR1 SGHTS and CDR2 YDEGEE. This CDR3 spans 15 amino acids. After removal of 4 bases from V and 3 bases from J, the junction contained 7 bases not matched to a gene. The CDR3 coding sequence is TGTGCCAGCAGCGACAGGGATTTTGGTGGAAACACCATATATTTT. Its translation is CASSDRDFGGNTIYF.

The V gene is TRBV18, the J gene TRBJ1-1; D is possibly TRBD1 (5 bases). Germline CDR1 reads KGHSH; CDR2 reads LQKENI. CDR3 length: 14 residues. Trimming shortened V by 2 bases and J by 5 bases, and 12 bases separated the two germline ends. CDR3 amino acids: CASSPIGARTEAFF. The CDR3 DNA is TGTGCCAGCTCACCAATAGGGGCACGGACTGAAGCTTTCTTT.

The chain couples TRBV5-4 to TRBJ1-6; 10 bases map to TRBD1. The junction had 4 bases not matched to a gene; V was cut back by 0 bases and J by 1 base. Germline lookup yields CDR1 SGHNT and CDR2 YYREEE (reference sequence). This CDR3 has 18 amino acids. The CDR3 nucleotides read TGTGCCAGCAGCTTGGGACAGGGGGCACGGTCCTATAATTCACCCCTCCACTTT. Its protein product is CASSLGQGARSYNSPLHF.

V gene TRBV14 combines with J gene TRBJ2-7; perhaps TRBD2 as D (6 bases). This CDR3 contains 13 residues. Germline CDR1 and CDR2: SGHDN and FVKESK. V lost 4 bases and J lost 3, with 10 bases in between. For the CDR3, the DNA is TGTGCCAGCAGCCTTCGGGGGATCTACGAGCAGTACTTC. It codes for CASSLRGIYEQYF.

The chain combines TRBV27 with TRBJ1-2; 8 nucleotides align to TRBD1. Germline V lookup: CDR1 MNHEY, CDR2 SMNVEV (reference sequence). The CDR3 is 15 amino acids. With 5 bases clipped from V and 4 bases from J, the junction kept 9 bases outside the gene matches. The CDR3: CASSPATGTGYGYTF. In DNA form, the CDR3 reads TGTGCCAGCAGTCCCGCAACAGGGACAGGCTATGGCTACACCTTC.

The chain joins TRBV9 to TRBJ1-6; D gene ambiguous. Germline V gives CDR1 SGDLS, CDR2 YYNGEE. The CDR3 has 14 amino acids. Trimming cost V 6 bases and J 0 bases, with 7 bases left between them. The CDR3 DNA reads TGTGCCAGCAACGAGGGCTCCTATAATTCACCCCTCCACTTT. It is translated as CASNEGSYNSPLHF.

This chain uses TRBV2 with TRBJ1-1; perhaps TRBD1 as D (6 bases). Germline CDR1 reads SNHLY; CDR2 reads FYNNEI. The CDR3 covers 12 residues. V lost 3 bases and J 11 bases, leaving 13 bases between the germline ends. The CDR3 is CASSDPGQRAFF. The CDR3 bases are TGTGCCAGCAGTGACCCAGGACAGCGCGCTTTCTTT. Filled out from reference TRBV2 and TRBJ1-1, the complete variable domain reads EPEVTQTPSHQVTQMGQEVILRCVPISNHLYFYWYRQILGQKVEFLVSFYNNEISEKSEIFDDQFSVERPDGSNFTLKIRSTKLEDSAMYFCASSDPGQRAFFGQGTRLTVV.

The chain has TRBV5-6 and TRBJ1-2; no clear D. The CDR3 consists of 14 residues. Looked up from germline, CDR1 is SGHDT and CDR2 is YYEEEE. Trimming stripped 0 bases from V and 4 bases from J, with 10 bases between. CDR3: CASSLDGKPYGYTF. The CDR3 DNA reads as TGTGCCAGCAGCTTGGACGGGAAACCCTATGGCTACACCTTC.

The rearrangement uses TRBV2 and TRBJ2-1; D is uncertain. Germline loops: CDR1 SNHLY, CDR2 FYNNEI. CDR3 length equals 13 residues. The V end lost 8 bases, the J end lost 3 bases, and 11 bases lay between the germline ends. Here the CDR3 reads CASASELYNEQFF. CDR3 coding DNA: TGTGCCAGCGCTAGTGAGCTCTACAATGAGCAGTTCTTC.

The CDR3 nucleotides read TGTGCCAGCAGCTTAGGGGCGAACTACGAGCAGTACTTC. It codes for CASSLGANYEQYF. The J gene is TRBJ2-7, the V gene TRBV7-2, with D uncertain. The CDR3 length is 13 residues. Trimming stripped 1 base from V and 3 bases from J, with 7 bases between. The V gene's germline CDR1 is SGHTA and CDR2 FQGNSA.